A single count supports the clone carrying this T cell receptor beta chain. The sample belongs to a study of blood T cell repertoires in COVID-19. Study-wide context: Acute and convalescent COVID-19 specimens originated in the United States, Italy and Spain. PBMCs, B-cell-depleted T cells, or T cells were the source of the cDNA or gDNA that made up the material.

CDR1 and CDR2 from the germline V gene are SGHRS and YFSETQ. The CDR3 spans 15 residues. V gave up 2 bases and J gave up 5 bases; unmatched junction bases: 9. As handled by the study authors: Estimation of nucleated cell counts was performed using reference gene primer amplification. Method: immunoSEQ multiplex PCR; TCRdb's copy keeps in-frame clones and lacks some. V and J calls and clone size are given by that table; D and trimming were obtained from the DNA. The sample includes about 240,000 clones, 75% to 85% of them seen just once. The genes are TRBV5-1 and TRBJ2-5, with TRBD2 identical over 7 bases. The sample taken for sequencing was peripheral blood. The sequence came from a woman aged 60 to 75 with active or convalescent COVID-19. The CDR3 sequence is CASSFAGLTHETQYF. The CDR3 coding sequence is TGCGCCAGCAGCTTCGCGGGACTAACGCACGAGACCCAGTACTTC.